A selection of T cell receptor beta chains follows, all from one sample in a study of cytomegalovirus exposure and HLA in healthy donors. Data came from immunoSEQ multiplex PCR; TCRdb stores just in-frame clones and leaves some out. Altogether 55,000 or so clones are present, about 80% being singletons, with the ten largest covering around 2.8%. Sequencing was done on a sample of PBMCs. Receptors were obtained from a man between 45 and 60 years old in good health and CMV-seronegative. CDR3s include the opening cysteine and the closing phenylalanine or tryptophan. The D gene is left open where the match is weak. Some rows have no size entry. The others give once, few or many, or a class for an expanded clone.

CDR3aa,CDR3nt,v_gene,abundance,d_gene,j_gene
CASSPITVAKNIQYF,TGTGCCAGCAGCCCGATTACTGTAGCCAAAAACATTCAGTACTTC,TRBV5-5,.,.,TRBJ2-4
CASSQDGWEDEKLFF,TGCGCCAGCAGCCAAGATGGCTGGGAGGATGAAAAACTGTTTTTT,TRBV4-1,.,.,TRBJ1-4
CASSLGQGDSQAFF,TGTGCCAGCAGCTTGGGCCAAGGGGACAGTCAAGCTTTCTTT,TRBV7-9,.,TRBD1,TRBJ1-1
CASSLGDRENTGELFF,TGTGCCAGCAGCTTAGGGGACAGAGAGAACACCGGGGAGCTGTTTTTT,TRBV7-9,.,TRBD1,TRBJ2-2
CASSDTETGGAGGYTF,TGTGCCAGCAGTGACACCGAAACAGGGGGCGCGGGGGGCTACACCTTC,TRBV6-4,.,TRBD1,TRBJ1-2
CASSTDRGETQYF,TGTGCCAGCAGCACGGACAGGGGAGAGACCCAGTACTTC,TRBV7-3,.,TRBD1,TRBJ2-5
CASSRAGGNDEQYF,TGCGCCAGCAGCCGGGCAGGGGGAAATGACGAGCAGTACTTC,TRBV5-1,.,TRBD1,TRBJ2-7
CASRSPSGGVLPSTDTQYF,TGTGCCAGCAGATCACCGAGCGGGGGGGTCCTACCTAGCACAGATACGCAGTATTTT,TRBV28,.,TRBD2,TRBJ2-3
CASSGGTGSLSYEQYF,TGTGCCAGCAGCGGGGGCACAGGGTCCCTCTCCTACGAGCAGTACTTC,TRBV9,.,.,TRBJ2-7
CASSSSHGQGYGYTF,TGTGCCAGCAGTTCCTCCCATGGGCAGGGCTATGGCTACACCTTC,TRBV27,.,.,TRBJ1-2
CASRPIVGGLLSGNTIYF,TGTGCCAGCAGACCCATCGTAGGCGGGCTCCTCTCTGGAAACACCATATATTTT,TRBV28,.,.,TRBJ1-3
CASSLRTGVSTGELFF,TGTGCCAGCAGCCTCCGGACAGGGGTGAGCACCGGGGAGCTGTTTTTT,TRBV9,.,TRBD1,TRBJ2-2
CASSQGYGEGYTF,TGTGCCAGCAGCCAAGGATACGGGGAAGGCTACACCTTC,TRBV4-2,.,.,TRBJ1-2
CASSTRQKGDTEAFF,TGTGCCAGCAGCACCCGCCAGAAAGGGGACACTGAAGCTTTCTTT,TRBV14,.,.,TRBJ1-1
CASQQQVYSNQPQHF,TGTGCCAGCCAACAACAGGTCTATAGCAATCAGCCCCAGCATTTT,TRBV19,.,.,TRBJ1-5
CASSLLDTDSPLHF,TGTGCCAGCAGCTTGTTGGACACCGATTCACCCCTCCACTTT,TRBV5-6,.,.,TRBJ1-6
CASSDRTPSTDTQYF,TGTGCCAGCAGTGATCGGACACCCAGCACAGATACGCAGTATTTT,TRBV2,once,.,TRBJ2-3